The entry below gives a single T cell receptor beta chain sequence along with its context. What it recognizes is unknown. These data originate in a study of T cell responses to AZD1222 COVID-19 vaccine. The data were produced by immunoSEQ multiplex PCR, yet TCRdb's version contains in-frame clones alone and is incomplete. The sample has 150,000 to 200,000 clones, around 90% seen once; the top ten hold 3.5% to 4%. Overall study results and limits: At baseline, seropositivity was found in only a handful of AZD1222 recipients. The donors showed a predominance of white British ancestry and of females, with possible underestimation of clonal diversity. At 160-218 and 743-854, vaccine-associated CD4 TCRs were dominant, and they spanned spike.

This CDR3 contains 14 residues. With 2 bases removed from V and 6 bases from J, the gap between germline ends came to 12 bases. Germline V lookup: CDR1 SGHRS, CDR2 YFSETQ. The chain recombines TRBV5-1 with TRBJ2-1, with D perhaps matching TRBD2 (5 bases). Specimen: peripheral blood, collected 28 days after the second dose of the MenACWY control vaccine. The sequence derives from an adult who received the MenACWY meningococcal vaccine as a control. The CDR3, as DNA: TGCGCCAGCAGCTTACTAGGAAGAAGCAATGAGCAGTTCTTC. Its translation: CASSLLGRSNEQFF.